The clone carrying this TCR beta chain was seen a single time. The entry originates in a study of blood T cell repertoires in COVID-19. About the research overall: Specimens from acute and convalescent COVID-19 originated in the United States, Italy and Spain.

V was pared by 2 bases and J by 3 bases, with 1 base of the junction left unmatched. CDR3 length equals 13 residues. The germline CDR1 and CDR2 sequences are SGHTA and FQGTGA. Methods used by the authors: Quantification of nucleated cells was approximated via reference gene primer amplification. Profiled with immunoSEQ multiplex PCR; TCRdb holds only in-frame clones, not every one. The V and J calls and clone size were taken over from that table, and D and trimming were inferred from the DNA. The profile shows around 60,000 clones, 60% to 80% of them singletons. The V and J genes are TRBV7-3 and TRBJ2-7; TRBD2 agrees at 7 bases. This clonotype was sampled from an older man with active or convalescent COVID-19. The specimen sequenced was peripheral blood. The CDR3 sequence: CASSLLADYEQYF. Written as DNA, the CDR3 is TGTGCCAGCAGCTTACTAGCGGACTACGAGCAGTACTTC.